Ten or more counts support the clone carrying this TCR beta chain. The antigen remains unidentified. The CDR3 regions of TCR beta were amplified from RNA transcripts. Researchers ran a first-round RT-PCR on the TCR CDR3 using the HTBI primer set. TCRdb reprocessed the multiplex PCR reads with MiXCR, giving one entry per CDR3 protein. The profile shows nearly 250,000 distinct CDR3 sequences, about a sixth of them singletons. The sample is drawn from a study of T cells in Graves' hyperthyroidism and ophthalmopathy. Study results and limitations: Separating ophthalmopathy from stable hyperthyroidism was achieved by a 13 V-J model. The majority of expanded thyroid clonotypes above 0.001 also appeared in blood.

Active moderate-to-severe ophthalmopathy, Clinical Activity Score at least 3, NOSPECS at least 4, under 3 months' duration. Used for diagnoses were clinical symptoms, serum thyroxine and TRAb, thyroid ultrasound and orbital computed tomography. The clonotype originates from a woman younger than 35 with Graves' ophthalmopathy. Sequenced sample: blood.

This chain's CDR3 is CASSYDRNQPQHF. The DNA for the CDR3 is TGTGCCAGCAGTTACGACAGAAATCAGCCCCAGCATTTT. The rearrangement links TRBV6-6 to TRBJ1-5; D might be TRBD1 (5 bases). Germline V gene sequence: CDR1 MNHNY, CDR2 SVGAGI (reference sequence). Trimming stripped 2 bases from V and 4 bases from J, with 6 bases between. CDR3 length equals 13 residues.